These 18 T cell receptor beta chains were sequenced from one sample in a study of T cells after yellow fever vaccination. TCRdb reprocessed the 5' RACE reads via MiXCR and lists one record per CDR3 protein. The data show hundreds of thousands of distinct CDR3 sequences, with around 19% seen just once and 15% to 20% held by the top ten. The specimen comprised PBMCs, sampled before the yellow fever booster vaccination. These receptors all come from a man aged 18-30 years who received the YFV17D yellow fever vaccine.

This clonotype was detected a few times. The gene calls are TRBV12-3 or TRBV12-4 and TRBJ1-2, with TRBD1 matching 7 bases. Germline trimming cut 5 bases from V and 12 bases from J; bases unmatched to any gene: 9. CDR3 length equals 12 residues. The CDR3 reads CASSRTPGGNTF. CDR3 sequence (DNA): TGTGCCAGCAGTAGAACACCAGGGGGGAACACCTTC.

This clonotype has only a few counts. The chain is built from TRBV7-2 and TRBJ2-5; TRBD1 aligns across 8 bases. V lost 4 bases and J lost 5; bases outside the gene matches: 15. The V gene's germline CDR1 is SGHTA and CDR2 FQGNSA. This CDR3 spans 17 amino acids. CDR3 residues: CASSSSPGTTGVETQYF. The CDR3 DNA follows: TGTGCCAGCAGCTCCTCCCCCGGAACGACAGGGGTGGAGACCCAGTACTTC.

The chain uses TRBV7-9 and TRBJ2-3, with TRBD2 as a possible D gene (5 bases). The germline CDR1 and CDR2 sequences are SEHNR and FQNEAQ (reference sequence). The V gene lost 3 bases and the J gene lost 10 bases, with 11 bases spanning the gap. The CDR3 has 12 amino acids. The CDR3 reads CASSFTRPAQYF. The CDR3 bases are TGTGCCAGCAGCTTCACTAGGCCGGCGCAGTATTTT.

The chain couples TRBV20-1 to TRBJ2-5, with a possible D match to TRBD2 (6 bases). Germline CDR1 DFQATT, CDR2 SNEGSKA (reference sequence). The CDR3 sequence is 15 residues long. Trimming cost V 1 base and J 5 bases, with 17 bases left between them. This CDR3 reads CSARADRAAGETQYF. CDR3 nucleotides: TGCAGTGCTAGAGCTGATCGAGCGGCGGGGGAGACCCAGTACTTC.

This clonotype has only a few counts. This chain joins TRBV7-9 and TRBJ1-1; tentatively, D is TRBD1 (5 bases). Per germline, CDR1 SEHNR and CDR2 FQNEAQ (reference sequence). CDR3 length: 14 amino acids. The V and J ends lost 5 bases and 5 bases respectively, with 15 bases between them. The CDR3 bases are TGTGCCAGCAGCGTTCCCGGGACTGGGACTGAAGCTTTCTTT. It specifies CASSVPGTGTEAFF.

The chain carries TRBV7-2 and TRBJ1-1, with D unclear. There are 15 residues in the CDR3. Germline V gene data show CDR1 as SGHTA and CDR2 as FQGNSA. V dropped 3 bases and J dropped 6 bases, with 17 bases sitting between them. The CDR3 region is CASSLRPYGKAEAFF. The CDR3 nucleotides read TGTGCCAGCAGCTTGCGTCCGTACGGGAAGGCTGAAGCTTTCTTT.

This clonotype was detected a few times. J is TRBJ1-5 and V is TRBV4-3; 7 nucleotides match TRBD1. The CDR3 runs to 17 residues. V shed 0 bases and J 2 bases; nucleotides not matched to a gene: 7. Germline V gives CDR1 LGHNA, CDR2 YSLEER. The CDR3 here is CASSQDWVGGGNQPQHF. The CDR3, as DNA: TGCGCCAGCAGCCAAGATTGGGTAGGGGGCGGCAATCAGCCCCAGCATTTT.

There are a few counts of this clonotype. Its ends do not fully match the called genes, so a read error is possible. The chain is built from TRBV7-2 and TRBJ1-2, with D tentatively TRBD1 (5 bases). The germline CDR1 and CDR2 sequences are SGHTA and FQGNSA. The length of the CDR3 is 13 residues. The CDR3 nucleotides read TGTGCCAGCAGCTATCAACCGGGGCAGGACTTTCACTTC. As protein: CASSYQPGQDFHF. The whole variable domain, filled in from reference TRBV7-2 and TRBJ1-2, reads GAGVSQSPSNKVTEKGKDVELRCDPISGHTALYWYRQSLGQGLEFLIYFQGNSAPDKSGLPSDRFSAERTGGSVSTLTIQRTQQEDSAVYLCASSYQPGQDFHFGSGTRLTVV.

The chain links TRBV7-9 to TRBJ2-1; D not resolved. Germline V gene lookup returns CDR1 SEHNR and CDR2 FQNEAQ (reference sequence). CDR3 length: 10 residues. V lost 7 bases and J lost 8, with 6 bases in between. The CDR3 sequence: CASTLHEQFF. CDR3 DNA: TGTGCCAGCACCCTCCATGAGCAGTTCTTC.

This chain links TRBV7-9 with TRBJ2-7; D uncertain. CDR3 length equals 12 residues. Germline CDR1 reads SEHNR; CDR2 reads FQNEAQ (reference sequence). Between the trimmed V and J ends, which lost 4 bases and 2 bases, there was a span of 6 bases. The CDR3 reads CASSSLTYEQYF. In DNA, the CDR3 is TGTGCCAGCAGCTCGCTGACCTACGAGCAGTACTTC.

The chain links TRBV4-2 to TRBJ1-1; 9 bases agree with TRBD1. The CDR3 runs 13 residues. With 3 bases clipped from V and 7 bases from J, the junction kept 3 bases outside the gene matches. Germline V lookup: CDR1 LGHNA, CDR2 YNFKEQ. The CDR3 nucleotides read TGTGCCAGCAGCCAGCGGACAGGGGATGAAGCTTTCTTT. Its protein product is CASSQRTGDEAFF.

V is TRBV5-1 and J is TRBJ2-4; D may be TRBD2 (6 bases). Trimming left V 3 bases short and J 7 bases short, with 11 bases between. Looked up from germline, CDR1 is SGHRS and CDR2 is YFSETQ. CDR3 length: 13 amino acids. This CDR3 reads CASSSSTRNIQYF. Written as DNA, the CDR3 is TGCGCCAGCAGCTCATCGACTAGGAACATTCAGTACTTC.

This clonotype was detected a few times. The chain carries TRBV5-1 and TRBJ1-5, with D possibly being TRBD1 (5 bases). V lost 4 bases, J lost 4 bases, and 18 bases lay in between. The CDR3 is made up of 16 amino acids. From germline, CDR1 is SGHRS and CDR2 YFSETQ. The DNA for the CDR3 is TGCGCCAGCAGCCCGAAAGGGGACGGAGAAAATCAGCCCCAGCATTTT. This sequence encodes CASSPKGDGENQPQHF.

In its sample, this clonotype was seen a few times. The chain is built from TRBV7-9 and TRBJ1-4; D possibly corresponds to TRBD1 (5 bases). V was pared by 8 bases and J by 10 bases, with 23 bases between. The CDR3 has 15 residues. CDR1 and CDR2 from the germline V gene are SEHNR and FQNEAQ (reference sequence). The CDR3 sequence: CASAPPAGGSGKLFF. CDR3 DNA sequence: TGTGCCAGCGCCCCCCCGGCCGGGGGGAGTGGAAAACTGTTTTTT.

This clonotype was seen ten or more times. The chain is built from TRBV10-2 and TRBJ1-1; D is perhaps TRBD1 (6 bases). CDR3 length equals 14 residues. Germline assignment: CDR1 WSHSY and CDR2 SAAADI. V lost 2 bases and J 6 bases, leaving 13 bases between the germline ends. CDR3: CASSEGGHVPEAFF. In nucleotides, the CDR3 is TGCGCCAGCAGTGAGGGGGGCCATGTTCCTGAAGCTTTCTTT.

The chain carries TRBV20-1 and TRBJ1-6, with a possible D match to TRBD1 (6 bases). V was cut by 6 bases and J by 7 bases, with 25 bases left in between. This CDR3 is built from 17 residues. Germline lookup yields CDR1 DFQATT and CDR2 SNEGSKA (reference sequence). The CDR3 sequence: CSAARQALLRSNSPLHF. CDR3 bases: TGCAGTGCCGCGAGACAGGCCCTACTCAGGTCCAATTCACCCCTCCACTTT.

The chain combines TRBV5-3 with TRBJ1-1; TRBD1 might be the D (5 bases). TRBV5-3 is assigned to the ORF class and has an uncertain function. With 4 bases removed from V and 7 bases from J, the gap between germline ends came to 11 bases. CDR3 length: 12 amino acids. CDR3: CARSERTCEAFF. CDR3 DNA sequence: TGTGCCAGAAGCGAACGGACATGTGAAGCTTTCTTT.

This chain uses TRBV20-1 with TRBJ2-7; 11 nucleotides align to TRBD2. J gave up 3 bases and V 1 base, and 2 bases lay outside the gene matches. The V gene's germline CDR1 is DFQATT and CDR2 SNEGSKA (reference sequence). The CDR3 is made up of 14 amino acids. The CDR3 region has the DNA TGCAGTGCTAGAGGTAGCGGGGGGGTCTACGAGCAGTACGTC. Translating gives CSARGSGGVYEQYV.